The rows below give T cell receptor beta chains drawn from one sample of a study of radiotherapy plus CTLA-4 blockade in lung cancer. Sequenced by immunoSEQ multiplex PCR; TCRdb stores in-frame clones only, minus some. This sample carries about 49,000 clones, around 72% of them seen once, and the ten largest clones take 3.5%. Sequencing used peripheral blood, obtained from a patient treated with radiotherapy plus ipilimumab. These receptors were obtained from a human donor with non-small cell lung cancer who had a complete response to radiotherapy plus ipilimumab. The CDR3 runs from the conserved cysteine through the conserved F or W. The D gene is left open where the match is weak. The size of a clone is reported for some rows only, either as once, few or many, or as a class for expanded clones.

cdr3_nt	cdr3_aa	v_call	j_call	d_call	clone_size
TGTGCCAGCAGTTATTCCGGGACTAGCGGTACCTACGAGCAGTACTTC	CASSYSGTSGTYEQYF	TRBV6-5	TRBJ2-7	TRBD2	NA
TGTGCCAGCAGCTTAGCGGTGGGCCACACTGAAGCTTTCTTT	CASSLAVGHTEAFF	TRBV7-9	TRBJ1-1	NA	NA
TGTGCCAGCAGTGAATTTTCCAGGCGGACAGGGGGCACAGATACGCAGTATTTT	CASSEFSRRTGGTDTQYF	TRBV6-1	TRBJ2-3	TRBD1	NA
TGCGCCAGCAGCTTTGGGGACAGGATGAATGAAAAACTGTTTTTT	CASSFGDRMNEKLFF	TRBV5-1	TRBJ1-4	TRBD1	once
TGTGCCAGCAGTGAAGTTAGGTTCGGCGGCCGATATGGCTACACCTTC	CASSEVRFGGRYGYTF	TRBV6-1	TRBJ1-2	NA	few
TGTGCCAGCAGCTCCACAGGTGCACCCAATGAAAAACTGTTTTTT	CASSSTGAPNEKLFF	TRBV11-2	TRBJ1-4	NA	NA
TGTGCCAGCAGGGGACAGGGAACTACTGGAAACACCATATATTTT	CASRGQGTTGNTIYF	TRBV11-2	TRBJ1-3	TRBD1	NA
TGTGCCAGCAGTAGAGACAGGGTAAACTATGGCTACACCTTC	CASSRDRVNYGYTF	TRBV6-6	TRBJ1-2	TRBD1	few
TGCAGCGTTCGAACGGGGGATAGCAATCAGCCCCAGCATTTT	CSVRTGDSNQPQHF	TRBV29-1	TRBJ1-5	NA	once
TGTGCCAGCAGTGAAATCGGACTAGCGGGATTGGCTAGCACAGATACGCAGTATTTT	CASSEIGLAGLASTDTQYF	TRBV6-1	TRBJ2-3	TRBD2	NA
TGTGCCAGCAGTGGGACAGGGGAGTATTACTATGGCTACACCTTC	CASSGTGEYYYGYTF	TRBV7-9	TRBJ1-2	TRBD1	NA
TGTGCCAGCAGCTTAACGGCAGGGGCTGGAAACACCATATATTTT	CASSLTAGAGNTIYF	TRBV7-3	TRBJ1-3	NA	NA
TGTGCCAGCAGCTTGGCGGGGACAGGGGCGACTGAAGCTTTCTTT	CASSLAGTGATEAFF	TRBV5-4	TRBJ1-1	TRBD1	NA
TGTGCCAGCAGTCAGGGGACGAACTATGGCTACACCTTC	CASSQGTNYGYTF	TRBV2	TRBJ1-2	NA	NA
TGTGCCAGCAGCCGGAGCCAAGAGACCCAGTACTTC	CASSRSQETQYF	TRBV5-4	TRBJ2-5	NA	few
TGTGCCAGCAGCTCCCGGGACAGGGCCCCAACTAATGAAAAACTGTTTTTT	CASSSRDRAPTNEKLFF	TRBV5-4	TRBJ1-4	TRBD1	once
TGTGCCAGTAAGGGACAGTATAATTCACCCCTCCACTTT	CASKGQYNSPLHF	TRBV19	TRBJ1-6	TRBD1	NA
TGTGCCAGCAGTGCCACAGTCGACAGCCAAGAGACCCAGTACTTC	CASSATVDSQETQYF	TRBV6-4	TRBJ2-5	NA	NA
TGTGCCAGCAGCTTAGGGGTAGCCTCGTCTTTGTTCGATGAGCAGTTCTTC	CASSLGVASSLFDEQFF	TRBV7-9	TRBJ2-1	NA	NA
TGTGCCAGCAGTGGATCTCGACAGGGGCAATATGGCTACACCTTC	CASSGSRQGQYGYTF	TRBV28	TRBJ1-2	TRBD1	once
TGTGCCAGCAGTTACGACTCTAGCGGGAGGGCCGGCGAGCAGTACTTC	CASSYDSSGRAGEQYF	TRBV6-5	TRBJ2-7	TRBD2	NA
TGTGCCAGCAGTTCTAGGACAGGGGGCTTGTCCTACGAGCAGTACTTC	CASSSRTGGLSYEQYF	TRBV6-5	TRBJ2-7	TRBD1	few
TGTGCCAGCAGCCCGACCCTCGGGGTTAGGGATGAGCAGTTCTTC	CASSPTLGVRDEQFF	TRBV7-9	TRBJ2-1	NA	NA
TGTGCCACCAGCAGGAGGGGGGGAACTAATGAAAAACTGTTTTTT	CATSRRGGTNEKLFF	TRBV15	TRBJ1-4	NA	NA
TGTGCCAGTAGTCTTCACAGGGGGCGATGGATGAACACTGAAGCTTTCTTT	CASSLHRGRWMNTEAFF	TRBV19	TRBJ1-1	TRBD1	NA
TGTGCCAGCAGCTTGGGACTAGCGACGGGGGAGCTGTTTTTT	CASSLGLATGELFF	TRBV7-3	TRBJ2-2	TRBD2	NA
TGTGCCAGCAAACCCGATCGAGGGAGTGGTTACGAGCAGTACTTC	CASKPDRGSGYEQYF	TRBV2	TRBJ2-7	NA	NA
TGTGCCAGCCGAGGGTGGGCAGACTCTGGAAACACCATATATTTT	CASRGWADSGNTIYF	TRBV27	TRBJ1-3	NA	NA
TGTGCCAGCAGCTTAGGGGGCTCTGAATCTGAAGCTTTCTTT	CASSLGGSESEAFF	TRBV7-9	TRBJ1-1	NA	few
TGTGCCAGCAGTTTAAAGGGGACAGGGGGTGGCACAGATACGCAGTATTTT	CASSLKGTGGGTDTQYF	TRBV27	TRBJ2-3	TRBD1	NA
TGTGCCTGGAGCCGATCGACAGGGTTTATAGCTGAAGCTTTCTTT	CAWSRSTGFIAEAFF	TRBV30	TRBJ1-1	TRBD1	NA
TGTGCCAGCAGCCAGACGGGCACCGGGGAGCTGTTTTTT	CASSQTGTGELFF	TRBV7-7	TRBJ2-2	NA	NA
TGTGCCACCAGCAGAGGGGACACCCCAGGGCCCCAGCATTTT	CATSRGDTPGPQHF	TRBV15	TRBJ1-5	NA	few
TGTGCCACCAGCCGGGACAGGGTGGTTGGCTACACCTTC	CATSRDRVVGYTF	TRBV6-5	TRBJ1-2	TRBD1	NA
TGTGCCAGCAGTTACTTACAGGGTGGATATGGCTACACCTTC	CASSYLQGGYGYTF	TRBV6-6	TRBJ1-2	NA	NA
TGTGCCAGCAGCCTTAGGACAGGGAAGGCCGGGGAGCTGTTTTTT	CASSLRTGKAGELFF	TRBV6-5	TRBJ2-2	TRBD1	NA
TGTGCCAGCAGTTCGGGGGGGGCTGGCACAGATACGCAGTATTTT	CASSSGGAGTDTQYF	TRBV28	TRBJ2-3	TRBD2	NA
TGTGCCAGCAGGCCCGGGATTGTGGAGACCCAGTACTTC	CASRPGIVETQYF	TRBV28	TRBJ2-5	NA	NA
TGCAGCGTTGAAGGGGACAGGGGCGCGGAGACCCAGTACTTC	CSVEGDRGAETQYF	TRBV29-1	TRBJ2-5	TRBD1	NA
TGTGCCAGCAGTTCCAGTACGGGTAATCAGCCCCAGCATTTT	CASSSSTGNQPQHF	TRBV6-5	TRBJ1-5	NA	NA
TGTGCCAGAAGCTTGGGGCTAGCGGCTGGCACAGATACGCAGTATTTT	CARSLGLAAGTDTQYF	TRBV5-3	TRBJ2-3	TRBD2	NA
TGTGCCAGCAGTTTTATACAAACCTATTCACCCCTCCACTTT	CASSFIQTYSPLHF	TRBV27	TRBJ1-6	NA	NA
TGCGCCAGCAGCCAAGTGGGAGGGGGTTTGGGTGGCTATGGCTACACCTTC	CASSQVGGGLGGYGYTF	TRBV4-3	TRBJ1-2	NA	NA
TGCACCAGCAGCCAAGATCCGCGGCGGTATAGCAATCAGCCCCAGCATTTT	CTSSQDPRRYSNQPQHF	TRBV1	TRBJ1-5	NA	NA
TGCGCCAGCAGCCAAGTCCCCGGGGAACTCAAAACCTCTGGAAACACCATATATTTT	CASSQVPGELKTSGNTIYF	TRBV4-3	TRBJ1-3	NA	NA
TGTGCCAGCAGTTTCGCCCAGGGGGTGCGGGCTGAAGCTTTCTTT	CASSFAQGVRAEAFF	TRBV11-2	TRBJ1-1	TRBD1	NA
TGTGCCTGGAACGGGTACAGGGATGGCTACACCTTC	CAWNGYRDGYTF	TRBV30	TRBJ1-2	NA	few
TGTGCCAGCAGCTTATATAGCGGGACCTACAATGAGCAGTTCTTC	CASSLYSGTYNEQFF	TRBV7-3	TRBJ2-1	TRBD2	NA
TGTGCCAGCAGCTTTAAGGCTGGACAGGAAAGCTACGAGCAGTACTTC	CASSFKAGQESYEQYF	TRBV5-7	TRBJ2-7	TRBD1	NA
TGCGCCAGCAGCTTGGTCCCGGCAGGGGTGAACACTGAAGCTTTCTTT	CASSLVPAGVNTEAFF	TRBV5-1	TRBJ1-1	NA	NA
TGCGCCAGCAGCTTGGCTTTGACTGGTACTAGCACAGATACGCAGTATTTT	CASSLALTGTSTDTQYF	TRBV5-1	TRBJ2-3	NA	NA
TGTGCCAGCAGCCGATCGGGACAGGGGAGTCAGCCCCAGCATTTT	CASSRSGQGSQPQHF	TRBV27	TRBJ1-5	TRBD1	NA
TGTGCCAGCAGAGAGCAGGGGATCGTTCAGCCCCAGCATTTT	CASREQGIVQPQHF	TRBV6-1	TRBJ1-5	NA	NA
TGTGCCAGCAGTGAACCGGGACAGGGAGGGGAGACCCAGTACTTC	CASSEPGQGGETQYF	TRBV6-1	TRBJ2-5	TRBD1	NA
TGCGCCAGCAGCCAACTCGGGACAGAGAACACTGAAGCTTTCTTT	CASSQLGTENTEAFF	TRBV5-1	TRBJ1-1	TRBD1	NA